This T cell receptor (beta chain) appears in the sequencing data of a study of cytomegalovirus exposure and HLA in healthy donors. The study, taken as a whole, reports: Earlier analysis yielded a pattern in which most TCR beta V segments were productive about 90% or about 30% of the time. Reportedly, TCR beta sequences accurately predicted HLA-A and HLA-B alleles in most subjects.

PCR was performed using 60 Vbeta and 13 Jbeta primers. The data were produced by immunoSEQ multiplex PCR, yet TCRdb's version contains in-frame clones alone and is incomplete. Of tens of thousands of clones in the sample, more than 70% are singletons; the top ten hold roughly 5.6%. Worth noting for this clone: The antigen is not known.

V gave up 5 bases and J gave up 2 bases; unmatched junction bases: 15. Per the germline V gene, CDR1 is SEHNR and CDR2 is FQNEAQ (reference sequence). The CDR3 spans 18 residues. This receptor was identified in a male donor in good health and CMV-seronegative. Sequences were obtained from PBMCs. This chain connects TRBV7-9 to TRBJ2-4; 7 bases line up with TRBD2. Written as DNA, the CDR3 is TGTGCCAGCAGCGGGGAGGGAGGAGCGGGCGCTTCCAAAAACATTCAGTACTTC. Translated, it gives CASSGEGGAGASKNIQYF.